The sequence of this T cell receptor (beta chain) was determined in a study of technical replicates of blood from several donors. Sequencing used immunoSEQ multiplex PCR; TCRdb keeps in-frame clones, though not all of them. This table has tens of thousands of clones, roughly 90% appearing once. This CDR3 contains 15 residues. CDR1 and CDR2 from the germline V gene are SGDLS and YYNGEE. The V segment lost 3 bases and the J segment 9 bases; nucleotides outside the gene matches: 12. The sample comprised T cells isolated from PBMCs. The V and J genes are TRBV9 and TRBJ1-3, with TRBD1 identical over 7 bases. The clonotype comes from a human donor in good health. The CDR3 region has the DNA TGTGCCAGCAGCGCGACAGGGATTTCCTGGGGCACCATATATTTT. This sequence encodes CASSATGISWGTIYF.